This T cell receptor beta chain was observed in a study of blood T cell repertoires in COVID-19 (dated by TCRdb to between 2020 and 2021). Describing the broader study: Recovered participants in ImmuneRACE Cohort 3 were defined by two consecutive negative NP/OP PCR tests, clearance by a healthcare professional, or resolution of symptoms. Samples from collaborators originated in the United States, Italy and Spain and spanned both the acute and convalescent phases of COVID-19. The prospective study material was composed of cDNA or gDNA derived from T cells, B-cell-depleted T cells, or PBMCs. The dataset comprised deeply sampled blood TCRbeta repertoires from subjects exposed to, actively infected with, or recovered from COVID-19. The repertoires were made available in a free public database intended to serve as a resource for research on the immune response to SARS-CoV-2. Samples were obtained from the ongoing ImmuneRACE study (first 160 participants) and from approximately 1,200 subjects provided by 6 global collaborators. The sample metadata nearly always contained a de-identified subject ID, COVID-19 status, age in years and sex. Where available, HLA class I and class II types were taken from metadata supplied by the sample provider and were not determined by assay-based typing.

Enrolling through a virtual design, the prospective study's participants ranged in age from roughly 18 to 89 years and lived across 24 United States geographic areas. In the prospective study, participants were assigned to cohorts based on the clinical history participants reported in a screening survey and a study questionnaire. In the prospective study, whole blood, serum and a nasopharyngeal or oropharyngeal swab were collected from each participant by mobile phlebotomists. Additional blood draws and questionnaires over an approximately 2-month period could optionally be provided by prospective study participants. Before DNA extraction, prospective study blood samples were shipped either frozen or at room temperature. V and J lose 3 bases and 1 base, and a span of 12 bases separates them. From the cysteine through the phenylalanine, the CDR3 covers 15 amino acids. The sequence is cut down to CDR3 DNA, 45 bases in frame from base 1. CDR1 and CDR2 are drawn from the germline V gene: KGHSH, LQKENI.

With regard to this clone: Which antigen it targets is not known. The input lacks base qualities; no much larger clone sits a single base away.

TCRbeta CDR3 regions were amplified from genomic DNA using the immunoSEQ Assay, a bias-controlled multiplex PCR. The authors' analysis ran thus. The number of nucleated cells in each sample was estimated by amplification of reference gene primers within the assay. Sequence reads were collapsed and filtered to measure the absolute abundance of every unique TCRbeta CDR3 rearrangement. For each sample, productive Simpson clonality was calculated as the square root of Simpson's diversity index over productive rearrangements. The source is immuneACCESS, and TCRdb retained only in-frame sequences with V and J called. Part of the clones is not carried over; for the studies checked, unresolved V genes explain less than half of this, and the remainder is unexplained. For V, J and clone size, that table is used; D and trimming come from the DNA. The sample yields 120,000 to 150,000 clones; roughly 84% were counted once. The ten largest clones add up to 3.9% of the sample.

The paper as a whole reports these results and caveats: The quantity of clinical and demographic metadata differed by source and by participant and was supplied without curation.

The sequence came from a man aged 50-60 years in a cohort exposed to, infected with or recovered from COVID-19 (not recorded which). The sequence is built from TRBV18 and TRBJ1-1; perhaps TRBD1 is the D gene, with 6 bases matching. The sequenced sample consisted of PBMCs or T cells enriched from blood (not recorded which). Here is the DNA: TGTGCCAGCTCACCGGGGGCGGTAGGGAACACTGAAGCTTTCTTT. Its translation reads: CASSPGAVGNTEAFF.